A selection of T cell receptor beta chains follows, all from one sample in a study of T cell repertoires in cytomegalovirus infection. MiXCR was run by TCRdb on the reads, yielding one entry per CDR3 protein. The data contain about 180,000 distinct CDR3 sequences, about 18% of them singletons. Source material: CD8+ T cells from PBMCs. The receptors derive from a human donor in good health (CMV status not recorded). Some clones in this sample may be carry-over from other donors' samples. The CDR3 runs from the conserved cysteine through the conserved F or W. D genes are given only for firm matches. Part of the rows lack a size; the others show once, few, many or a class for expanded clones.

CDR3 protein,CDR3 DNA,J gene,D gene,clone size,V gene
CASSSTSGGVKETQYF,TGTGCCAGCAGCTCGACTAGCGGGGGGGTGAAAGAGACCCAGTACTTC,TRBJ2-5,TRBD2,-,TRBV13
CASSSDPQETQYF,TGTGCCAGCAGTTCGGATCCCCAAGAGACCCAGTACTTC,TRBJ2-5,-,few,TRBV6-5
CSVEGDRGTYEQYF,TGCAGCGTTGAAGGCGACAGGGGGACCTACGAGCAGTACTTC,TRBJ2-7,TRBD1,-,TRBV29-1
CATSPGQGYEQYF,TGTGCCACCAGTCCGGGACAGGGCTACGAGCAGTACTTC,TRBJ2-7,TRBD1,few,TRBV24-1
CASSLAQGAVAETQYF,TGTGCCAGCAGCTTAGCGCAGGGGGCGGTTGCGGAGACCCAGTACTTC,TRBJ2-5,TRBD1,-,TRBV7-9
CASSLGRGPGANVLTF,TGTGCCAGCAGCTTGGGCAGGGGGCCTGGGGCCAACGTCCTGACTTTC,TRBJ2-6,TRBD1,-,TRBV5-5
CASSVARGRINSPLHF,TGTGCCAGTAGTGTAGCGAGGGGGCGAATTAATTCACCCCTCCACTTT,TRBJ1-6,TRBD1,-,TRBV19
CASSKGRAEAFF,TGTGCCAGCAGCAAAGGGAGAGCTGAAGCTTTCTTT,TRBJ1-1,-,many,TRBV7-8
CASSLNWGLSYNEQFF,TGTGCCAGCAGCTTAAACTGGGGGCTCTCCTACAATGAGCAGTTCTTC,TRBJ2-1,-,-,TRBV7-2
CASSLLVRRPDTQYF,TGTGCCAGCAGCTTATTGGTACGGCGGCCCGATACGCAGTATTTT,TRBJ2-3,-,-,TRBV7-2
CASNNRDSPAPLHF,TGTGCCAGCAACAACCGGGACAGCCCGGCCCCCCTCCACTTT,TRBJ1-6,TRBD1,-,TRBV5-4
CASSILGAGQPQHF,TGTGCCAGTAGTATATTAGGGGCTGGGCAGCCCCAGCATTTT,TRBJ1-5,-,few,TRBV19
CASSPYWTGGFDNEQYF,TGTGCCAGCTCACCATACTGGACAGGGGGCTTTGATAACGAGCAGTACTTC,TRBJ2-7,TRBD1,-,TRBV18
CASSAFYGLASTDTQYF,TGTGCCAGCAGCGCATTCTACGGACTAGCCAGCACAGATACGCAGTATTTT,TRBJ2-3,TRBD2,few,TRBV9
CAIRNQGSLAYEQYF,TGTGCCATACGCAACCAGGGAAGTCTGGCCTACGAGCAGTACTTC,TRBJ2-7,-,-,TRBV10-3
CATSSQEGAWETQYF,TGTGCCACCAGCAGTCAGGAGGGGGCGTGGGAGACCCAGTACTTC,TRBJ2-5,-,few,TRBV15
CASSSTSAAYNEQFF,TGTGCCAGCAGTTCTACTAGCGCGGCTTACAATGAGCAGTTCTTC,TRBJ2-1,TRBD2,-,TRBV12-3/TRBV12-4
CASSLAGGYSNQPQHF,TGTGCCAGCAGCTTAGCGGGAGGTTATAGCAATCAGCCCCAGCATTTT,TRBJ1-5,-,many,TRBV7-2
CASSLAGFTYEQYF,TGTGCCAGCTCACTAGCGGGATTTACCTACGAGCAGTACTTC,TRBJ2-7,TRBD2,-,TRBV6-1
CASSGTGSTLPTQYF,TGTGCCAGCAGCGGAACAGGGAGTACTCTTCCCACGCAGTATTTT,TRBJ2-3,-,few,TRBV9
CASSLESPGEQFF,TGTGCCAGCAGCTTAGAATCTCCGGGAGAGCAGTTCTTC,TRBJ2-1,-,-,TRBV7-9
CASSQDRRRNTEAFF,TGTGCCAGCAGCCAAGATAGGCGACGGAACACTGAAGCTTTCTTT,TRBJ1-1,-,-,TRBV4-2
CASSYTANTEAFF,TGTGCCAGCAGTTATACGGCGAACACTGAAGCTTTCTTT,TRBJ1-1,-,few,TRBV12-3/TRBV12-4
CASSSDRGEYIEAFF,TGTGCCAGCAGCTCCGACAGGGGCGAATACATTGAAGCTTTCTTT,TRBJ1-1,TRBD1,few,TRBV7-2
CSATAQTDNEKLFF,TGCAGTGCTACTGCACAGACTGATAATGAAAAACTGTTTTTT,TRBJ1-4,-,-,TRBV20-1
CASSLPGTAAYEQYF,TGTGCCAGCAGCTTACCCGGGACAGCCGCCTACGAGCAGTACTTC,TRBJ2-7,TRBD1,-,TRBV7-9
CASSYGRYEQYF,TGTGCCAGCAGCTATGGCAGATACGAGCAGTACTTC,TRBJ2-7,-,many,TRBV6-2/TRBV6-3
CASSLYGGQPQHF,TGTGCCAGCAGCTTATACGGGGGCCAGCCCCAGCATTTT,TRBJ1-5,-,many,TRBV7-2
CASGLARGLGADTQYF,TGTGCTAGTGGTTTGGCCAGGGGGCTGGGGGCAGATACGCAGTATTTT,TRBJ2-3,TRBD1,-,TRBV12-5
CASSSFGGAGYEQYF,TGTGCCAGCAGCTCCTTCGGGGGGGCCGGCTACGAGCAGTACTTC,TRBJ2-7,TRBD2,few,TRBV7-8
CASSYSDEQFF,TGTGCCAGCAGTTACTCGGATGAGCAGTTCTTC,TRBJ2-1,-,few,TRBV6-2/TRBV6-3
CASSLEAF,TGTGCCAGCAGCTTAGAAGCCTTT,TRBJ1-1,-,few,TRBV7-6
CASSQDPGGYYEQFF,TGCGCCAGCAGCCAAGACCCGGGGGGTTATTATGAGCAGTTCTTC,TRBJ2-1,TRBD2,few,TRBV4-3
CASSYSIAGPSYEQYF,TGTGCCAGCAGTTACTCGATTGCGGGGCCGTCCTACGAGCAGTACTTC,TRBJ2-7,-,few,TRBV6-2/TRBV6-3
CASRSDSFSSYNSPLHF,TGTGCCAGTAGGAGTGACAGTTTCAGCTCCTATAATTCACCCCTCCACTTT,TRBJ1-6,-,many,TRBV19
CASSLSSGSYEQYF,TGTGCCAGCAGTTTATCGTCAGGATCCTACGAGCAGTACTTC,TRBJ2-7,-,few,TRBV27
CASSHRMTGESNQPQHF,TGCGCCAGCAGCCATAGAATGACAGGGGAGAGCAATCAGCCCCAGCATTTT,TRBJ1-5,TRBD1,few,TRBV4-1
CASSEAPGHRRGTDTQYF,TGTGCCAGCAGTGAAGCGCCGGGCCATAGGCGGGGCACAGATACGCAGTATTTT,TRBJ2-3,-,few,TRBV2
CASSLTQGLNTEAFF,TGTGCCAGCAGCTTAACACAGGGGTTGAACACTGAAGCTTTCTTT,TRBJ1-1,TRBD1,few,TRBV14
CASSSSFSGDPLSGEQFF,TGTGCCAGCAGCTCCTCCTTCAGCGGGGATCCTCTTTCGGGTGAGCAGTTCTTC,TRBJ2-1,TRBD2,-,TRBV13
CSVRTDYGYTF,TGCAGCGTCCGGACGGACTATGGCTACACCTTC,TRBJ1-2,-,few,TRBV29-1
CASSSGGLYGYTF,TGTGCCAGCAGTTCGGGGGGCCTATATGGCTACACCTTC,TRBJ1-2,-,few,TRBV28